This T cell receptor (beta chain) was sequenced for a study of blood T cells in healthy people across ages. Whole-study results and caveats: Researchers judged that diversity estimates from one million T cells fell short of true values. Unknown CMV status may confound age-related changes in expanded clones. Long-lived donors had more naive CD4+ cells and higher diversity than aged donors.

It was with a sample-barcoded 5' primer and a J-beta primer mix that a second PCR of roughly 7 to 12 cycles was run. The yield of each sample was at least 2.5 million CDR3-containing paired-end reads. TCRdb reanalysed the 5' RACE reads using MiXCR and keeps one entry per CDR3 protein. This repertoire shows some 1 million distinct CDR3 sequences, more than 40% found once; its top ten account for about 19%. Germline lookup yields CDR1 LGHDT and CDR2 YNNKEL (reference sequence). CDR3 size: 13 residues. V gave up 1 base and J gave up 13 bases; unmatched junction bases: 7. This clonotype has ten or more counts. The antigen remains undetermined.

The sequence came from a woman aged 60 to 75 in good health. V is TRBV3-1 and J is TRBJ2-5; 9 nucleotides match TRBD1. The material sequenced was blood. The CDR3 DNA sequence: TGTGCCAGCAGCCAAGGCGGGACAGGGTTTTGGTACTTC. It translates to CASSQGGTGFWYF.